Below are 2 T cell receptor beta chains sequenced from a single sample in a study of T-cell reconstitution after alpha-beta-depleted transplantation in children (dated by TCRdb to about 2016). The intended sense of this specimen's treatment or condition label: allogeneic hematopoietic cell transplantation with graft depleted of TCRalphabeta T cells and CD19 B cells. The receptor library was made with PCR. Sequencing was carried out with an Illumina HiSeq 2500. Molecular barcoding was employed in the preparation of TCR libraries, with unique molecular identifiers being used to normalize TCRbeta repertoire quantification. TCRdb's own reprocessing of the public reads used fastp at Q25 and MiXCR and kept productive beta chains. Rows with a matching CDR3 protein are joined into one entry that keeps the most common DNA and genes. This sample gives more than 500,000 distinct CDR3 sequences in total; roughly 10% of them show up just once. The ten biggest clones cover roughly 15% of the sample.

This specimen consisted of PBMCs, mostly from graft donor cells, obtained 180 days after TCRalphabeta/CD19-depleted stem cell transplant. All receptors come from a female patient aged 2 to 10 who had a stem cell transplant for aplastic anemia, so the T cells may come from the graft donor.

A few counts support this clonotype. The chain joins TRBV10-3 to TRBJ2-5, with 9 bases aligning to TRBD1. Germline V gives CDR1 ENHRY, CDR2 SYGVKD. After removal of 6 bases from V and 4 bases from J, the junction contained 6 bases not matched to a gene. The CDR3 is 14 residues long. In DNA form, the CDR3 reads TGTGCCATCAGCTTGACAGGGGGAGTAGAGACCCAGTACTTC. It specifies CAISLTGGVETQYF.

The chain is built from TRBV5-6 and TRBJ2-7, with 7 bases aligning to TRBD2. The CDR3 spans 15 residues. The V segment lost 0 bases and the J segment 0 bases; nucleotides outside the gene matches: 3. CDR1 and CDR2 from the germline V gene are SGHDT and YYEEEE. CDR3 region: CASSLEAGISYEQYV. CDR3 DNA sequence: TGTGCCAGCAGCTTGGAAGCGGGGATCTCCTACGAGCAGTACGTC.